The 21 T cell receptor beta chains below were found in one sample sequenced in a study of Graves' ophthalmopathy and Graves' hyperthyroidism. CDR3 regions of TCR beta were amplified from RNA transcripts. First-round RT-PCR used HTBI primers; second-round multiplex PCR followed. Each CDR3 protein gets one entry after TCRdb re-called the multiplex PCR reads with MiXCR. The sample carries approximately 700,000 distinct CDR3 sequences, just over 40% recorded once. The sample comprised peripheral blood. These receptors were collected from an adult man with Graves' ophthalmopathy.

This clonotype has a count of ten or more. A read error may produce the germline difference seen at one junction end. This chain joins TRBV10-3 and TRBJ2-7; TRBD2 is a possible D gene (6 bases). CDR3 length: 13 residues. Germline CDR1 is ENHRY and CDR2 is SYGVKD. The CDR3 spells CASSYGGSREQYF. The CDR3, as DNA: TGTGCCAGCAGTTACGGAGGGAGTCGAGAGCAGTACTTC.

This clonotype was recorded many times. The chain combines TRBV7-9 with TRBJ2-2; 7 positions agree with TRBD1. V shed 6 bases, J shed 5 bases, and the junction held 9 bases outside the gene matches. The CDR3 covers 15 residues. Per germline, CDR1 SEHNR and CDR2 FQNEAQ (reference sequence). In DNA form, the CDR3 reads TGTGCCAGCAGTCCCGGGACAGAAAGGACCGGGGAGCTGTTTTTT. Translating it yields CASSPGTERTGELFF. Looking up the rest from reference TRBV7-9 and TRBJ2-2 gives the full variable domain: DTGVSQNPRHKITKRGQNVTFRCDPISEHNRLYWYRQTLGQGPEFLTYFQNEAQLEKSRLLSDRFSAERPKGSFSTLEIQRTEQGDSAMYLCASSPGTERTGELFFGEGSRLTVL.

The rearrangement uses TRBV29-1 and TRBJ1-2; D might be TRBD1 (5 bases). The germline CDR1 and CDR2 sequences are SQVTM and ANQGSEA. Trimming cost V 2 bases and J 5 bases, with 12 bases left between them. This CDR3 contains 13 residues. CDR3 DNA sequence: TGCAGCGTTGAATGGGGACGTGGTTATGGCTACACCTTC. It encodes CSVEWGRGYGYTF.

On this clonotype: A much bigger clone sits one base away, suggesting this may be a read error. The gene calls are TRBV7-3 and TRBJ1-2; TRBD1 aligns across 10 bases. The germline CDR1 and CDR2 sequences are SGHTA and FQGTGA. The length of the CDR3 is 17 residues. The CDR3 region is CASSLAADRGPIYGCTF. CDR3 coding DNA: TGTGCCAGCAGCTTAGCGGCAGACAGGGGGCCCATCTATGGCTGCACCTTC.

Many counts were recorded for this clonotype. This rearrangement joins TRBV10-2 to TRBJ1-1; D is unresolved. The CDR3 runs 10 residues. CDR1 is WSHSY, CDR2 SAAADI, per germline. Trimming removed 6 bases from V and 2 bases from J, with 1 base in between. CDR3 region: CASRNTEAFF. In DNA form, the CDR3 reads TGCGCCAGCAGAAACACTGAAGCTTTCTTT.

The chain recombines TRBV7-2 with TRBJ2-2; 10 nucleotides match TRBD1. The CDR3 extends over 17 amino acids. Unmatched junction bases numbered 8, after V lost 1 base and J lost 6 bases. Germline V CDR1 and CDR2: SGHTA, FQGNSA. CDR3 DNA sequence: TGTGCCAGCAGCTTAGTTGCCGGGACAGGGGAATCCGGGGAGCTGTTTTTT. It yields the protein CASSLVAGTGESGELFF.

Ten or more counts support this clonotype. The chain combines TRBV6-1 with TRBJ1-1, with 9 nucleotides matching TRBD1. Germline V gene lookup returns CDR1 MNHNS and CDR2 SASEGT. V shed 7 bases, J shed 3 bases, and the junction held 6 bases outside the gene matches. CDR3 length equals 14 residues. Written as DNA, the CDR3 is TGTGCCAGCACCCTGGGACAGGGTGACACTGAAGCTTTCTTT. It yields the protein CASTLGQGDTEAFF.

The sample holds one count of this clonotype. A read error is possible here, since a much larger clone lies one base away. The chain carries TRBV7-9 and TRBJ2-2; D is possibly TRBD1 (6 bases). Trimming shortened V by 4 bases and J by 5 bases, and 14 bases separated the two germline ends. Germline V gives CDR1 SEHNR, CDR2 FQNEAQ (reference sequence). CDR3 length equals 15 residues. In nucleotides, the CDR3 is TGTGCCAGCAGCTCAGGGGCTGATCAGACCGGGGAGCTGTTTTTT. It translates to CASSSGADQTGELFF.

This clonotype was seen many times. In DNA, the CDR3 is TGTGCCAGCAGCTTATTCCTAGCGGGGGCCGCCGAGCAGTACTTC. This translates into CASSLFLAGAAEQYF. J is TRBJ2-7 and V is TRBV7-2; 10 nucleotides agree with TRBD2. Germline V lookup: CDR1 SGHTA, CDR2 FQGNSA. The CDR3 runs 15 residues. Trimming cost V 2 bases and J 6 bases; bases outside gene matches: 7.

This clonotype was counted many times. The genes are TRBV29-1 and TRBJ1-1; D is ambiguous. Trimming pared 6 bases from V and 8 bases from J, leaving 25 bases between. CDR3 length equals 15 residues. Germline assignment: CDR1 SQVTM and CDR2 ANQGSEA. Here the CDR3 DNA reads TGCAGCGTGGACGGTAAGACTACCGGACCCCGGGAAGCTTTCTTT. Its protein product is CSVDGKTTGPREAFF.

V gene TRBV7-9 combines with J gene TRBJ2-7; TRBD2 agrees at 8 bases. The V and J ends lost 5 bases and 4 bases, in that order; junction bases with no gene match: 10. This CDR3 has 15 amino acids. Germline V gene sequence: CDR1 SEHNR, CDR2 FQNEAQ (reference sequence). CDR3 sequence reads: CASSPTGSGIYEQYF. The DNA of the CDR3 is TGTGCCAGCAGCCCTACGGGTAGCGGGATTTACGAGCAGTACTTC. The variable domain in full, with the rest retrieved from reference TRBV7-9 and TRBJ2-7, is DTGVSQNPRHKITKRGQNVTFRCDPISEHNRLYWYRQTLGQGPEFLTYFQNEAQLEKSRLLSDRFSAERPKGSFSTLEIQRTEQGDSAMYLCASSPTGSGIYEQYFGPGTRLTVT.

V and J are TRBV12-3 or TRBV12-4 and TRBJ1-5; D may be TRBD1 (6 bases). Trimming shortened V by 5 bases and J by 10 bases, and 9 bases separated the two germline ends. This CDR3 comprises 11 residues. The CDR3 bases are TGTGCCAGCAGTAGACAGGCTCCCCAGCATTTT. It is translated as CASSRQAPQHF.

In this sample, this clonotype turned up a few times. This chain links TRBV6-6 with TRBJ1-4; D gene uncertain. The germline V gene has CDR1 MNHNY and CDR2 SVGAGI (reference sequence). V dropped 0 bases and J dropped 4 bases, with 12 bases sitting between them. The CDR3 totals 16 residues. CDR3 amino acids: CASSYSGLGINEKLFF. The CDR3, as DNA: TGTGCCAGCAGTTACTCGGGGTTAGGAATTAATGAAAAACTGTTTTTT.

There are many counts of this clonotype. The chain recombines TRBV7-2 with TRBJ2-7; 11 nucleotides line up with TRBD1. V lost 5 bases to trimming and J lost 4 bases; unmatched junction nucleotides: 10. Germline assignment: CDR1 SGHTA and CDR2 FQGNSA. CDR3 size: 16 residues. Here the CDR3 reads CASSPRRTGGAYEQYF. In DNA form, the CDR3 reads TGTGCCAGCAGCCCCCGCAGGACAGGGGGCGCTTACGAGCAGTACTTC.

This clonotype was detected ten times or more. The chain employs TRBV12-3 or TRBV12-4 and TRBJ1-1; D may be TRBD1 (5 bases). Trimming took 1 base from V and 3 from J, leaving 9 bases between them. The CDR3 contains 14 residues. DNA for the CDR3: TGTGCCAGCAGTTTAGACAGGTCGGACACTGAAGCTTTCTTT. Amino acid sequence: CASSLDRSDTEAFF.

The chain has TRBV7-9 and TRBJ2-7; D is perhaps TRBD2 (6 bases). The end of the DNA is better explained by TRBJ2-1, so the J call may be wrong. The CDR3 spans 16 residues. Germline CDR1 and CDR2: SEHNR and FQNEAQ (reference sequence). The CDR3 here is CASSPLGGTPSREQFF. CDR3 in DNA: TGTGCCAGCAGCCCATTAGGAGGGACTCCCTCCCGAGAGCAGTTCTTC.

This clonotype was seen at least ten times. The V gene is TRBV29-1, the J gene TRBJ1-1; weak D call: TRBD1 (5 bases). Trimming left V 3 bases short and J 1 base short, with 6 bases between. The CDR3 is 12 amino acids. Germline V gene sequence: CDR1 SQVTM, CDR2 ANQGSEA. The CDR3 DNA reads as TGCAGCGTTGAGAGGGGGAACACTGAAGCTTTCTTT. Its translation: CSVERGNTEAFF. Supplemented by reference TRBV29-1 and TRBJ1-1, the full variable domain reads SAVISQKPSRDICQRGTSLTIQCQVDSQVTMMFWYRQQPGQSLTLIATANQGSEATYESGFVIDKFPISRPNLTFSTLTVSNMSPEDSSIYLCSVERGNTEAFFGQGTRLTVV.

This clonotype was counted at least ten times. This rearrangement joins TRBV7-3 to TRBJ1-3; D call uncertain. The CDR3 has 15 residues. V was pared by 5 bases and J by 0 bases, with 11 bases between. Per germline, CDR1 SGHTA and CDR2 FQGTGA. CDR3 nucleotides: TGTGCCAGCAGCGGAGCCATTCTCTCTGGAAACACCATATATTTT. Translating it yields CASSGAILSGNTIYF. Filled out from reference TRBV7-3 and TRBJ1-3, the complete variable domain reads GAGVSQTPSNKVTEKGKYVELRCDPISGHTALYWYRQSLGQGPEFLIYFQGTGAADDSGLPNDRFFAVRPEGSVSTLKIQRTERGDSAVYLCASSGAILSGNTIYFGEGSWLTVV.

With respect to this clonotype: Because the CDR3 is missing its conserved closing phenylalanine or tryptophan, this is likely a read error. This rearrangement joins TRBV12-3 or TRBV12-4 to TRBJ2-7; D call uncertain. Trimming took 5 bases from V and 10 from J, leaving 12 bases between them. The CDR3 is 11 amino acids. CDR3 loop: CASSHLGNQYL. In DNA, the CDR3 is TGTGCCAGCAGTCACCTGGGTAATCAGTACCTC.

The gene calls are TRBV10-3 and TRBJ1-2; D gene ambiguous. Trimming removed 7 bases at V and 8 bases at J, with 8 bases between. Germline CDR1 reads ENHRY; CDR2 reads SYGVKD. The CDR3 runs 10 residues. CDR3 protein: CAIMANGYTF. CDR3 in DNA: TGTGCCATCATGGCAAACGGCTACACCTTC.

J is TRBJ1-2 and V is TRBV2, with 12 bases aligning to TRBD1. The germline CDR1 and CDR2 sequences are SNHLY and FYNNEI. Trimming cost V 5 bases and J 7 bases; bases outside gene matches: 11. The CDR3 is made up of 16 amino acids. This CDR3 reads CASSLGTGGRGGGYTF. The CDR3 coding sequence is TGTGCCAGCAGTTTAGGGACAGGGGGCAGAGGCGGTGGCTACACCTTC.